This section outlines one T cell receptor beta chain sequence together with its context. This entry comes from a study of blood T cell repertoires in COVID-19. Study in general: Samples representing acute and convalescent COVID-19 were sourced from the United States, Italy and Spain. PBMCs, B-cell-depleted T cells, or T cells were the source of the cDNA or gDNA that made up the material.

In the study's own analysis: Counts of nucleated cells, estimated from reference gene primer amplification, were obtained. Libraries were prepared by immunoSEQ multiplex PCR; TCRdb keeps only in-frame clonotypes and omits some of them. D and trimming were read from the DNA, whereas the V and J calls and clone size are those reported in that table. Among some 150,000 clones listed, over 75% were seen once. Trimming cost V 6 bases and J 3 bases; bases outside gene matches: 6. The CDR3 loop spans 14 amino acids. Germline V lookup: CDR1 MNHEY, CDR2 SVGAGI. Sequences were obtained from peripheral blood. The chain is built from TRBV6-5 and TRBJ2-5; 8 positions agree with TRBD1. This receptor was identified in a human donor in a cohort sampled during active COVID-19. The CDR3 reads CASRLRTGKETQYF. The CDR3 DNA is TGTGCCAGCAGGCTAAGGACAGGGAAAGAGACCCAGTACTTC.